The text below deals with one T cell receptor (beta chain). Germline trimming cut 2 bases from V and 6 bases from J; bases unmatched to any gene: 10. Germline V CDR1 and CDR2: SNHLY, FYNNEI. The CDR3 sequence is 16 residues long. As originally analysed: Cell counts per sample came from amplifying reference gene primers. The repertoire was sequenced with immunoSEQ multiplex PCR; TCRdb's copy has only in-frame clones and lacks some. V and J calls and clone size are as listed in that table; D and trimming were resolved from the DNA. Of 130,000 or so clones listed, about 88% were seen once; the top ten hold roughly 2.5%. Seattle participants joined during active infection and were tracked over time. The sample belongs to a study of blood T cell repertoires in COVID-19. Across the whole study: Samples of COVID-19 (acute and convalescent) were obtained from the United States, Italy and Spain.

The sequencing sample was made of peripheral blood. The chain recombines TRBV2 with TRBJ1-5, with 7 positions matching TRBD1. The clonotype was recovered from a human donor with COVID-19, enrolled during active disease. The donor label of this sample is uncertain. The CDR3 is CASSEHGQAGGQPQHF. In DNA, the CDR3 is TGTGCCAGCAGTGAACATGGACAGGCAGGTGGTCAGCCCCAGCATTTT.